Below, 26 T cell receptor beta chains from the same sample are listed, as sequenced in a study of beta chain features in type 1 diabetes. The study's findings and limits: Moderate but significant shortening of TCRB CDR3s was recorded in all four CD4+ subsets from Type 1 diabetes patients.

Expressed TCRB transcripts were sequenced because the isolated RNA had all been reverse transcribed beforehand. Clones were read by immunoSEQ multiplex PCR, and TCRdb kept only the in-frame ones, dropping some. The sample yields fewer than 300,000 clones, approximately 11% seen once. These receptors are not linked to any known antigen. The sample comprised naive CD4+ T cells from blood. These receptors were collected from a young man with type 1 diabetes.

The chain carries TRBV6-6 and TRBJ2-1, with D tentatively TRBD2 (6 bases). The CDR3 runs to 14 residues. Germline lookup yields CDR1 MNHNY and CDR2 SVGAGI (reference sequence). V dropped 5 bases and J dropped 4 bases, with 12 bases sitting between them. The CDR3 DNA reads TGTGCCAGCAGTCCCGGGACTCATTACAATGAGCAGTTCTTC. Its protein is CASSPGTHYNEQFF.

This clone was found a few times. The chain employs TRBV27 and TRBJ2-5; D remains ambiguous. Germline V gene data show CDR1 as MNHEY and CDR2 as SMNVEV (reference sequence). V lost 6 bases to trimming and J lost 5 bases, with 7 bases between them. The CDR3 sequence is 11 residues long. The CDR3 sequence: CASRARETQYF. The CDR3 region has the DNA TGTGCCAGCAGAGCCCGGGAGACCCAGTACTTC.

This clone has only a few counts. The J gene is TRBJ1-2, the V gene TRBV25-1; 12 bases are a match to TRBD1. Trimming took 4 bases from V and 7 from J; bases not matched to a gene: 10. CDR3 length: 16 amino acids. Germline values: CDR1 MGHDK, CDR2 SYGVNS. For the CDR3, the DNA is TGTGCCAGCAGTGTGACCGGGACAGGGGGCCGCGGTGGCTACACCTTC. Protein: CASSVTGTGGRGGYTF.

The gene calls are TRBV30 and TRBJ2-7, with 8 bases matching TRBD1. The V gene end was trimmed by 2 bases and the J gene end by 5 bases; junction bases not matched to a gene: 5. The V gene's germline CDR1 is GTSNPN and CDR2 SVGIG (reference sequence). The CDR3 spans 13 residues. As DNA, the CDR3 is TGTGCCTGGAGTTGGACAGGGTCCAACGAGCAGTACTTC. Its translation is CAWSWTGSNEQYF.

In this sample, this clone turned up a few times. The chain has TRBV5-1 and TRBJ2-7; TRBD1 matches 8 bases. The trim removed 4 bases at V and 3 bases at J, leaving 9 bases unmatched. Per germline, CDR1 SGHRS and CDR2 YFSETQ. The CDR3 consists of 15 residues. CDR3 in amino acids: CASSLKTGVYYEQYF. The CDR3 DNA is TGCGCCAGCAGCCTGAAGACAGGGGTTTACTACGAGCAGTACTTC.

There are a few counts of this clone. The genes are TRBV5-1 and TRBJ2-1, with unresolved D. The CDR3 sequence is 13 residues long. Germline CDR1 reads SGHRS; CDR2 reads YFSETQ. V gave up 0 bases and J gave up 6 bases, with 7 bases separating them. CDR3 loop: CASSLGLPNEQFF. The CDR3 DNA is TGCGCCAGCAGCTTGGGACTTCCCAATGAGCAGTTCTTC. Full variable domain (remainder filled in from reference TRBV5-1 and TRBJ2-1): KAGVTQTPRYLIKTRGQQVTLSCSPISGHRSVSWYQQTPGQGLQFLFEYFSETQRNKGNFPGRFSGRQFSNSRSEMNVSTLELGDSALYLCASSLGLPNEQFFGPGTRLTVL.

The chain employs TRBV2 and TRBJ1-2; D is unresolved. The germline V gene encodes CDR1 SNHLY and CDR2 FYNNEI. The CDR3 is 12 amino acids. The V end was cut by 7 bases, the J end by 5 bases, with 11 bases between. CDR3 sequence (DNA): TGTGCCAGCATGGAGTCTGCATATGGCTACACCTTC. Its protein is CASMESAYGYTF.

This clone has more than one count but fewer than ten. The CDR3 region has the DNA TGTGCCAGCAGCTTACTTACTAGACTGAACACCGGGGAGCTGTTTTTT. It translates to CASSLLTRLNTGELFF. The chain combines TRBV5-4 with TRBJ2-2; TRBD2 might be the D (5 bases). Germline values: CDR1 SGHNT, CDR2 YYREEE (reference sequence). The CDR3 loop spans 16 amino acids. V lost 2 bases and J 1 base, leaving 12 bases between the germline ends.

The chain uses TRBV2 and TRBJ2-7, with 9 nucleotides matching TRBD1. Germline CDR1 and CDR2: SNHLY and FYNNEI. The CDR3 sequence is 14 residues long. The V gene end was trimmed by 6 bases and the J gene end by 2 bases; junction bases not matched to a gene: 5. CDR3: CASRRGQGPYEQYF. The CDR3 nucleotides are TGTGCCAGCAGGAGGGGACAGGGACCCTACGAGCAGTACTTC.

This clone was counted once. DNA for the CDR3: TGCGCCAGCAGCTTGATGGGGACAGGGGCCGAGCAGTACTTC. This codes for CASSLMGTGAEQYF. The chain uses TRBV5-1 and TRBJ2-7, with 10 bases that match TRBD1. The CDR3 is made up of 14 amino acids. The V segment lost 1 base and the J segment 6 bases; nucleotides outside the gene matches: 4. Germline values: CDR1 SGHRS, CDR2 YFSETQ. Combining the CDR3 with reference TRBV5-1 and TRBJ2-7 gives the whole variable domain KAGVTQTPRYLIKTRGQQVTLSCSPISGHRSVSWYQQTPGQGLQFLFEYFSETQRNKGNFPGRFSGRQFSNSRSEMNVSTLELGDSALYLCASSLMGTGAEQYFGPGTRLTVT.

This chain connects TRBV18 to TRBJ2-1; D is unresolved. Germline-derived CDR1 and CDR2 are KGHSH and LQKENI. V was pared by 0 bases and J by 8 bases, with 8 bases between. The CDR3 consists of 13 residues. This CDR3 is CASSPPRADEQFF. The CDR3, as DNA: TGTGCCAGCTCACCACCGCGAGCCGATGAGCAGTTCTTC.

This clone appeared a few times. V gene TRBV25-1 combines with J gene TRBJ1-1; D may be TRBD1 (5 bases). Deletions cut 2 bases from V and 1 base from J, with 11 bases between. CDR1 and CDR2 (germline): MGHDK, SYGVNS. This CDR3 has 15 residues. CDR3 region: CASSEPRQGNTEAFF. CDR3 coding DNA: TGTGCCAGCAGTGAACCGCGTCAGGGGAACACTGAAGCTTTCTTT.

The sample holds a few counts of this clone. The chain has TRBV4-1 and TRBJ1-1; unclear D gene. Germline loops: CDR1 MGHRA, CDR2 YSYEKL. Trimming left V 2 bases short and J 1 base short, with 2 bases between. The CDR3 is 12 residues long. The CDR3 sequence: CASSQRNTEAFF. CDR3 nucleotide sequence: TGCGCCAGCAGCCAACGGAACACTGAAGCTTTCTTT.

The J gene is TRBJ2-2, the V gene TRBV19, with 8 bases matching TRBD1. This CDR3 comprises 15 residues. CDR1 and CDR2 from the germline V gene are LNHDA and SQIVND (reference sequence). With V trimmed by 5 bases and J by 4 bases, 6 bases remained unmatched. The CDR3 DNA is TGTGCCAGTAGTCCCCAGGACAGGGTCACCGGGGAGCTGTTTTTT. Amino acids: CASSPQDRVTGELFF.

This clone has just a few counts. The chain carries TRBV19 and TRBJ2-2; TRBD1 matches 9 bases. Germline loops: CDR1 LNHDA, CDR2 SQIVND (reference sequence). CDR3 length: 14 residues. V was pared by 7 bases and J by 3 bases, with 3 bases of the junction left unmatched. CDR3 loop: CASKRTGDTGELFF. DNA of the CDR3: TGTGCCAGTAAAAGGACAGGGGACACCGGGGAGCTGTTTTTT.

This clone was seen only a few times. The rearrangement uses TRBV2 and TRBJ1-3; 7 bases match TRBD1. V dropped 10 bases and J dropped 2; count of bases not matched to a gene: 2. Germline V gene lookup returns CDR1 SNHLY and CDR2 FYNNEI. The CDR3 covers 12 residues. The CDR3 reads CATQGAGNTIYF. The CDR3 DNA reads TGTGCCACCCAGGGGGCTGGAAACACCATATATTTT.

The rearrangement links TRBV30 to TRBJ2-6; the match to TRBD1 covers 11 bases. The germline gives CDR1 GTSNPN, CDR2 SVGIG (reference sequence). The CDR3 has 18 residues. Germline trimming cut 3 bases from V and 2 bases from J; bases unmatched to any gene: 9. The CDR3 nucleotides are TGTGCCTGGAGCGCCTCAGGACAGGGGGCCACTGGGGCCAACGTCCTGACTTTC. Its protein product is CAWSASGQGATGANVLTF. Filled out from reference TRBV30 and TRBJ2-6, the complete variable domain reads SQTIHQWPATLVQPVGSPLSLECTVEGTSNPNLYWYRQAAGRGLQLLFYSVGIGQISSEVPQNLSASRPQDRQFILSSKKLLLSDSGFYLCAWSASGQGATGANVLTFGAGSRLTVL.

With regard to this clone: The identical CDR3 is also encoded by other nucleotide sequences in the sample. The J gene is TRBJ2-5, the V gene TRBV6-5; 8 bases match TRBD1. This CDR3 is built from 14 residues. J gave up 5 bases and V 2 bases, and 4 bases lay outside the gene matches. The germline V gene encodes CDR1 MNHEY and CDR2 SVGAGI. As DNA, the CDR3 is TGTGCCAGCAGTTACCGACAGGGGCGGGAGACCCAGTACTTC. This encodes CASSYRQGRETQYF.

This clone was seen a handful of times. This chain links TRBV30 with TRBJ2-5, with TRBD1 matching 12 bases. CDR3 length: 17 residues. V lost 1 base, J lost 3 bases, and 9 bases stayed unmatched. Germline loops: CDR1 GTSNPN, CDR2 SVGIG (reference sequence). For the CDR3, the DNA is TGTGCCTGGAGTGGAATTCCGGGACAGGGGGCCGAAGAGACCCAGTACTTC. As protein: CAWSGIPGQGAEETQYF.

The rearrangement joins TRBV5-1 to TRBJ2-7, with 13 bases that match TRBD2. The CDR3 has 15 residues. V lost 4 bases to trimming and J lost 4 bases; unmatched junction nucleotides: 5. Germline V gene data show CDR1 as SGHRS and CDR2 as YFSETQ. Here the CDR3 DNA reads TGCGCCAGCAGCCGGACTAGCGGGGGCCTTTACGAGCAGTACTTC. Protein sequence: CASSRTSGGLYEQYF.

This clone has more than one count but fewer than ten. V usage is TRBV25-1 and J usage is TRBJ2-3; no clear D. The CDR3 loop spans 12 amino acids. V lost 4 bases and J 3 bases, leaving 5 bases between the germline ends. Germline V gene lookup returns CDR1 MGHDK and CDR2 SYGVNS. The CDR3 DNA sequence: TGTGCCAGCAGTGCCGGGACAGATACGCAGTATTTT. Protein: CASSAGTDTQYF.

The chain employs TRBV2 and TRBJ1-5; tentatively, D is TRBD1 (5 bases). The V and J ends lost 6 bases and 7 bases respectively, with 13 bases between them. CDR1 and CDR2 (germline): SNHLY, FYNNEI. This CDR3 spans 13 amino acids. The CDR3 DNA reads TGTGCCAGCAGAAAAGGGGTGGGACAGCCCCAGCATTTT. It specifies CASRKGVGQPQHF.

DNA of the CDR3: TGTGCCAGCAGTTACAATCGACAGGTTGTTGGGACCCAGTACTTC. Residues: CASSYNRQVVGTQYF. The chain is built from TRBV6-5 and TRBJ2-5; perhaps TRBD1 as D (6 bases). The germline CDR1 and CDR2 sequences are MNHEY and SVGAGI. V was pared by 2 bases and J by 7 bases, with 17 bases between. This CDR3 spans 15 amino acids.

This clone was detected a few times. The rearrangement uses TRBV28 and TRBJ2-7; perhaps TRBD1 as D (5 bases). The V gene lost 6 bases and the J gene lost 2 bases, with 11 bases spanning the gap. Germline V gene lookup returns CDR1 MDHEN and CDR2 SYDVKM. The CDR3 covers 13 residues. CDR3 sequence reads: CASRTGAAYEQYF. The CDR3 bases are TGTGCCAGCAGAACAGGAGCTGCCTACGAGCAGTACTTC. The entire variable domain, with the rest obtained from reference TRBV28 and TRBJ2-7, is as follows: DVKVTQSSRYLVKRTGEKVFLECVQDMDHENMFWYRQDPGLGLRLIYFSYDVKMKEKGDIPEGYSVSREKKERFSLILESASTNQTSMYLCASRTGAAYEQYFGPGTRLTVT.

This rearrangement joins TRBV2 to TRBJ2-7; tentatively, D is TRBD1 (5 bases). Trimming took 4 bases from V and 1 from J, leaving 8 bases between them. The CDR3 covers 13 residues. Germline V gene lookup returns CDR1 SNHLY and CDR2 FYNNEI. The CDR3 bases are TGTGCCAGCAGTGTCGACAGATCCTACGAGCAGTACTTC. Translating gives CASSVDRSYEQYF.

This clone came up a few times. This chain uses TRBV7-2 with TRBJ2-7; 13 bases align to TRBD2. CDR1 is SGHTA and CDR2 is FQGNSA in the germline V gene. This CDR3 comprises 15 residues. The trim removed 4 bases at V and 9 bases at J, leaving 9 bases unmatched. The CDR3 bases are TGTGCCAGCAGCTCGACTCCCGGGACTAGCGGGGTGCAGTACTTC. It translates to CASSSTPGTSGVQYF.